The subject of this entry is one TCR beta chain. The CDR3 has 17 amino acids. CDR1 is SGHRS and CDR2 is YFSETQ in the germline V gene. V lost 4 bases to trimming and J lost 0 bases; unmatched junction nucleotides: 13. Assay used: immunoSEQ multiplex PCR; TCRdb lists only in-frame clones, some missing. This table holds 30,000 to 40,000 clones, about 90% found once. The data stem from a study of T cell changes during pregnancy in multiple sclerosis. The receptor's source is a female donor with multiple sclerosis, enrolled in a pregnancy study. V gene TRBV5-1 combines with J gene TRBJ2-7; 7 bases line up with TRBD1. This material consisted of CD8+ T cells from peripheral blood mononuclear cells, taken in the third trimester of pregnancy. The CDR3 protein is CASSSPRDSKGSYEQYF. CDR3 DNA: TGCGCCAGCAGCAGTCCCCGGGACAGCAAAGGCTCCTACGAGCAGTACTTC. Complete variable domain (other parts from reference TRBV5-1 and TRBJ2-7): KAGVTQTPRYLIKTRGQQVTLSCSPISGHRSVSWYQQTPGQGLQFLFEYFSETQRNKGNFPGRFSGRQFSNSRSEMNVSTLELGDSALYLCASSSPRDSKGSYEQYFGPGTRLTVT.